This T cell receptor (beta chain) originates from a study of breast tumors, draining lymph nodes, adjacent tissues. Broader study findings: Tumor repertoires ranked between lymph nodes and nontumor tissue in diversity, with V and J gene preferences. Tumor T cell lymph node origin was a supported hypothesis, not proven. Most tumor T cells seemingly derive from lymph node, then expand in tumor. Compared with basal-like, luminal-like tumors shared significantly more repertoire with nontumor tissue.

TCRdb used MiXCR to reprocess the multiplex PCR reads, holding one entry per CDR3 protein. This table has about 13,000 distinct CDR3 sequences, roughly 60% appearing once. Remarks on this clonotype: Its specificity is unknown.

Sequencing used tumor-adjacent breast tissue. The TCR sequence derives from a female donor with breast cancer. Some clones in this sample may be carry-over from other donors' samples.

For the CDR3, the DNA is TGTGCCAGCAGCCAGAGGGGCTACGAGCAGTACTTC. Translating it yields CASSQRGYEQYF. The rearrangement uses TRBV7-8 and TRBJ2-7; D assignment may be TRBD1 or TRBD2 (5 bases each). Germline assignment: CDR1 SGHVS and CDR2 FQNEAQ. The CDR3 length is 12 residues. V lost 5 bases, J lost 3 bases, and 8 bases lay in between.